These T cell receptor beta chains were read from a single sample in a study of blood T cells in healthy people across ages. TCRdb redid the calling of the 5' RACE reads with MiXCR, one entry per CDR3 protein. The data contain some 1,800,000 distinct CDR3 sequences, about two fifths of them singletons. Material for sequencing was blood. The receptor set was obtained from a human donor in good health. The CDR3 runs from the conserved cysteine through the conserved F or W. D genes are given only for firm matches. Some rows mark clone size as missing; the rest say once, few, many or name a class of expanded clone.

j_gene: TRBJ1-2
abundance: NA
v_gene: TRBV7-3
d_gene: NA
len: 14
CDR3nt: TGTGCCAGCAGCCCCGGACCCGCTAGCTATGGCTACACCTTC
CDR3aa: CASSPGPASYGYTF

j_gene: TRBJ2-1
abundance: NA
v_gene: TRBV7-8
d_gene: TRBD2
len: 16
CDR3nt: TGTGCCAGCAGCTTCGATGCTAGCGGGGGATACAATGAGCAGTTCTTC
CDR3aa: CASSFDASGGYNEQFF

j_gene: TRBJ1-4
abundance: NA
v_gene: TRBV5-1
d_gene: TRBD1
len: 14
CDR3nt: TGCGCCAGCAGCTGGACAGGGGGGAAAGAAAAACTGTTTTTT
CDR3aa: CASSWTGGKEKLFF

j_gene: TRBJ2-4
abundance: few
v_gene: TRBV12-3/TRBV12-4
d_gene: NA
len: 14
CDR3nt: TGTGCCAGCAGTTTAACAGACCCCAAAAACATTCAGTACTTC
CDR3aa: CASSLTDPKNIQYF

j_gene: TRBJ2-3
abundance: NA
v_gene: TRBV5-1
d_gene: TRBD2
len: 17
CDR3nt: TGCGCCAGCAGCTTGGGAGTAGCGGGGGGAAGCACAGATACGCAGTATTTT
CDR3aa: CASSLGVAGGSTDTQYF

j_gene: TRBJ1-1
abundance: NA
v_gene: TRBV10-3
d_gene: TRBD1
len: 16
CDR3nt: TGTGCCATCAGTGACTCGCCCTCAGGGGGTGGCACTGAAGCTTTCTTT
CDR3aa: CAISDSPSGGGTEAFF

j_gene: TRBJ2-2
abundance: NA
v_gene: TRBV12-3/TRBV12-4
d_gene: NA
len: 14
CDR3nt: TGTGCTAGCATTCCCGGTGGTCCATTGGGGGAGCTGTTTTTT
CDR3aa: CASIPGGPLGELFF

j_gene: TRBJ2-3
abundance: NA
v_gene: TRBV6-1
d_gene: TRBD1
len: 15
CDR3nt: TGTGCCAGCAGAAAGGGGGACAGGGAGTCAGGTACGCAGTATTTT
CDR3aa: CASRKGDRESGTQYF

j_gene: TRBJ2-5
abundance: NA
v_gene: TRBV7-2
d_gene: NA
len: 16
CDR3nt: TGTGCCAGCAGCTTAATCCTGACCCCCTTCGGGGAGACCCAGTACTTC
CDR3aa: CASSLILTPFGETQYF

j_gene: TRBJ2-2
abundance: NA
v_gene: TRBV12-3/TRBV12-4
d_gene: NA
len: 13
CDR3nt: TGTGCCAGCAGTTCCGGACAGAACGGGGAGCTGTTTTTT
CDR3aa: CASSSGQNGELFF

j_gene: TRBJ2-1
abundance: many
v_gene: TRBV4-3
d_gene: TRBD1
len: 17
CDR3nt: TGCGCCAGCAGCCGTCAAATAAACAGGGGTGGAAGGAATGAGCAGTTCTTC
CDR3aa: CASSRQINRGGRNEQFF

j_gene: TRBJ1-1
abundance: NA
v_gene: TRBV28
d_gene: NA
len: 16
CDR3nt: TGTGCCAGCAGTTTTGTGTCGGAGATACCGAACACTGAAGCTTTCTTT
CDR3aa: CASSFVSEIPNTEAFF

j_gene: TRBJ1-3
abundance: NA
v_gene: TRBV20-1
d_gene: NA
len: 13
CDR3nt: TGCAGTGCTAGCAACACACATCCCGGCACCATATATTTT
CDR3aa: CSASNTHPGTIYF

j_gene: TRBJ2-7
abundance: few
v_gene: TRBV12-3/TRBV12-4
d_gene: TRBD1
len: 12
CDR3nt: TGTGCCAGCAAGACAGGGGGCGGCGAGCAGTACTTC
CDR3aa: CASKTGGGEQYF

j_gene: TRBJ1-2
abundance: NA
v_gene: TRBV4-3
d_gene: NA
len: 16
CDR3nt: TGCGCCAGCAGCCCGCAGGGCCCCGGGGGGAACTATGGCTACACCTTC
CDR3aa: CASSPQGPGGNYGYTF

j_gene: TRBJ2-7
abundance: NA
v_gene: TRBV11-1
d_gene: TRBD1
len: 21
CDR3nt: TGTGCCAGCAGCTTGCCTTATTATGTTCCGACCGAACAGGGGTTTTCCTACGAGCAGTACTTC
CDR3aa: CASSLPYYVPTEQGFSYEQYF

j_gene: TRBJ1-5
abundance: NA
v_gene: TRBV5-6
d_gene: NA
len: 12
CDR3nt: TGTGCCAGCAGCTCGACTTATCAGCCCCAGCATTTT
CDR3aa: CASSSTYQPQHF

j_gene: TRBJ1-5
abundance: NA
v_gene: TRBV28
d_gene: NA
len: 14
CDR3nt: TGTGCCAGCAATCCCGACTGGGAGAATCAGCCCCAGCATTTT
CDR3aa: CASNPDWENQPQHF

j_gene: TRBJ1-4
abundance: few
v_gene: TRBV5-6
d_gene: NA
len: 14
CDR3nt: TGTGCCAGCAGCTCGAATCGAGGGGGTACGCCTCTGTTTTTT
CDR3aa: CASSSNRGGTPLFF

j_gene: TRBJ2-3
abundance: NA
v_gene: TRBV5-1
d_gene: NA
len: 14
CDR3nt: TGCGCCGGCTCCGGGGGTTCTGGTGGAGATACGCAGTATTTT
CDR3aa: CAGSGGSGGDTQYF

j_gene: TRBJ2-3
abundance: once
v_gene: TRBV12-3/TRBV12-4
d_gene: NA
len: 14
CDR3nt: TGTGCCAGCAGCCGAACTCAGGGCCCCGAGACCCAGTATTTT
CDR3aa: CASSRTQGPETQYF

j_gene: TRBJ2-3
abundance: few
v_gene: TRBV29-1
d_gene: TRBD1
len: 14
CDR3nt: TGCAGCGTTGTTCCAGGGGGCTGGACAGATACGCAGTATTTT
CDR3aa: CSVVPGGWTDTQYF

j_gene: TRBJ2-3
abundance: few
v_gene: TRBV29-1
d_gene: NA
len: 13
CDR3nt: TGCAGCGTCTCGGGACGGAACACAGATACGCAGTATTTT
CDR3aa: CSVSGRNTDTQYF

j_gene: TRBJ2-5
abundance: NA
v_gene: TRBV7-2
d_gene: TRBD2
len: 14
CDR3nt: TGTGCCAGCACCAAACTAGCGGGGGGGGAGACCCAGTACTTC
CDR3aa: CASTKLAGGETQYF

j_gene: TRBJ1-2
abundance: NA
v_gene: TRBV19
d_gene: NA
len: 14
CDR3nt: TGTGCCAGTACCTCTGGGTTGGGGCGGCTTGGCTACACCTTC
CDR3aa: CASTSGLGRLGYTF

j_gene: TRBJ1-6
abundance: few
v_gene: TRBV5-1
d_gene: NA
len: 13
CDR3nt: TGCGCCAGCAGCCCTGGGGAGGATTCACCCCTCCACTTT
CDR3aa: CASSPGEDSPLHF

j_gene: TRBJ2-6
abundance: few
v_gene: TRBV12-3/TRBV12-4
d_gene: NA
len: 16
CDR3nt: TGTGCCAGCAGTTTCCAGTCGGGGCCTGGGGCCAACGTCCTGACTTTC
CDR3aa: CASSFQSGPGANVLTF

j_gene: TRBJ2-5
abundance: many
v_gene: TRBV28
d_gene: NA
len: 14
CDR3nt: TGTGCCAGCAGTCCCTATGGACAGCCTGAGACCCAGTACTTC
CDR3aa: CASSPYGQPETQYF

j_gene: TRBJ1-2
abundance: NA
v_gene: TRBV7-9
d_gene: TRBD1
len: 15
CDR3nt: TGTGCCAGCAGCTCCCCCCGACAGGGGAACTATGGCTACACCTTC
CDR3aa: CASSSPRQGNYGYTF

j_gene: TRBJ2-3
abundance: NA
v_gene: TRBV12-3/TRBV12-4
d_gene: NA
len: 14
CDR3nt: TGTGCCAGCAGTTTTAATTCCCCCACAGATACGCAGTATTTT
CDR3aa: CASSFNSPTDTQYF

j_gene: TRBJ2-6
abundance: NA
v_gene: TRBV4-2
d_gene: NA
len: 18
CDR3nt: TGTGCCAGCAGCCAAGAACCGAAGGGGGTCTCTGGGGCCAACGCCCTGACTTTC
CDR3aa: CASSQEPKGVSGANALTF

j_gene: TRBJ1-2
abundance: NA
v_gene: TRBV28
d_gene: TRBD1
len: 14
CDR3nt: TGTGCCAGCAGACCACAAGACAGGGCCGATGGCTACACCTTC
CDR3aa: CASRPQDRADGYTF

j_gene: TRBJ1-1
abundance: NA
v_gene: TRBV10-3
d_gene: NA
len: 13
CDR3nt: TGTGCCATCAGTGAGTCGGAGGGGTTTAGAGCTTTCTTT
CDR3aa: CAISESEGFRAFF

j_gene: TRBJ2-5
abundance: NA
v_gene: TRBV20-1
d_gene: TRBD2
len: 18
CDR3nt: TGCAGTGCTAGAAGTCCCGAAGGACTAGCGGGAAATCAAGAGACCCAGTACTTC
CDR3aa: CSARSPEGLAGNQETQYF

j_gene: TRBJ1-1
abundance: NA
v_gene: TRBV29-1
d_gene: NA
len: 13
CDR3nt: TGCAGCGTTCTAGGGCTATCTTACACTGAAGCTTTCTTT
CDR3aa: CSVLGLSYTEAFF

j_gene: TRBJ2-7
abundance: few
v_gene: TRBV10-3
d_gene: NA
len: 13
CDR3nt: TGTGCCATCACCCACTCTATCTCCTACGAGCAGTACTTC
CDR3aa: CAITHSISYEQYF

j_gene: TRBJ2-7
abundance: few
v_gene: TRBV24-1
d_gene: TRBD1
len: 13
CDR3nt: TGTGCCACCAGCCACACAACAGGGGACGAGCAGTACTTC
CDR3aa: CATSHTTGDEQYF

j_gene: TRBJ1-1
abundance: once
v_gene: TRBV19
d_gene: TRBD1
len: 13
CDR3nt: TGTGCCAGTCGGGACAGGGGGACCACTGAAGCTTTCTTT
CDR3aa: CASRDRGTTEAFF

j_gene: TRBJ1-5
abundance: NA
v_gene: TRBV4-3
d_gene: NA
len: 16
CDR3nt: TGCGCCAGCAGCCAAGATCAGCAGGGCGGATTTCGGGCCCAGCATTTT
CDR3aa: CASSQDQQGGFRAQHF

j_gene: TRBJ2-1
abundance: NA
v_gene: TRBV20-1
d_gene: TRBD2
len: 12
CDR3nt: TGCAGTGCTCTAGCGGGCTCCTACGAGCAGTTCTTC
CDR3aa: CSALAGSYEQFF

j_gene: TRBJ1-2
abundance: few
v_gene: TRBV6-5
d_gene: TRBD1
len: 13
CDR3nt: TGTGCCAGCAGACAGGACAGGGTTCATGGCTACACCTTC
CDR3aa: CASRQDRVHGYTF

j_gene: TRBJ1-4
abundance: NA
v_gene: TRBV28
d_gene: NA
len: 15
CDR3nt: TGTGCCAGCAGTTCCCCTTCAGGGAGAGGCGAAAAACTGTTTTTT
CDR3aa: CASSSPSGRGEKLFF

j_gene: TRBJ1-1
abundance: NA
v_gene: TRBV29-1
d_gene: NA
len: 12
CDR3nt: TGCAGCGTTGGACGCGGAAACACTGAAGCTTTCTTT
CDR3aa: CSVGRGNTEAFF

j_gene: TRBJ2-3
abundance: NA
v_gene: TRBV7-2
d_gene: NA
len: 16
CDR3nt: TGTGCCAGCAGCTCGTTTAGGAGACTGCCCACAGATACGCAGTATTTT
CDR3aa: CASSSFRRLPTDTQYF

j_gene: TRBJ2-4
abundance: NA
v_gene: TRBV3-1
d_gene: NA
len: 13
CDR3nt: TGTGCCAGCAGCGCTGGACAGAAAAACATTCAGTACTTC
CDR3aa: CASSAGQKNIQYF

j_gene: TRBJ2-2
abundance: few
v_gene: TRBV20-1
d_gene: NA
len: 16
CDR3nt: TGCAGTGCTAGAGATCCCACACAGGGAGGTACCGGGGAGCTGTTTTTT
CDR3aa: CSARDPTQGGTGELFF

j_gene: TRBJ1-5
abundance: NA
v_gene: TRBV7-2
d_gene: TRBD1
len: 16
CDR3nt: TGTGCCAGCAGCTTAGTTGGACAGGGATTGGGGCAGCCCCAGCATTTT
CDR3aa: CASSLVGQGLGQPQHF

j_gene: TRBJ1-6
abundance: NA
v_gene: TRBV5-4
d_gene: NA
len: 16
CDR3nt: TGTGCCAGCAGCTTGGCCGGGGGCTCCTATAATTCACCCCTCCACTTT
CDR3aa: CASSLAGGSYNSPLHF

j_gene: TRBJ2-3
abundance: NA
v_gene: TRBV28
d_gene: NA
len: 17
CDR3nt: TGTGCCAACAGTTTAAGGTACGGAGGACTCAACGCAGATACGCAGTATTTT
CDR3aa: CANSLRYGGLNADTQYF

j_gene: TRBJ2-1
abundance: NA
v_gene: TRBV20-1
d_gene: NA
len: 16
CDR3nt: TGCAGTGCTGCTCAAAGGGGAGGGGGGGCATTGAAGACCCAGTTCTTC
CDR3aa: CSAAQRGGGALKTQFF

j_gene: TRBJ2-5
abundance: few
v_gene: TRBV7-2
d_gene: NA
len: 13
CDR3nt: TGTGCCAGCAGCCCCCGAGAGGGGGAGACCCAGTACTTC
CDR3aa: CASSPREGETQYF